A single T cell receptor beta chain is shown here with its context. The RNA, about 0.5 to 1 ug, was put through reverse transcription using random hexamers. TCRdb passed the immunoSEQ multiplex PCR reads through MiXCR, listing each CDR3 protein once. The data show some 150,000 distinct CDR3 sequences, roughly 96% seen once. This record comes from a study of CD8 T cells in Susac syndrome. V dropped 8 bases and J dropped 6 bases, with 14 bases sitting between them. This CDR3 has 12 residues. In germline, CDR1 is MNHEY, CDR2 SVGEGT. This TCR was sampled from a human donor with Susac syndrome. The chain combines TRBV6-2 or TRBV6-3 with TRBJ2-7; D gene uncertain. The sample was CD4+ T cells from PBMCs. CDR3 nucleotides: TGTGCCAGCTCTCCACCGGTGCGCGAGCAGTACTTC. Amino acid sequence: CASSPPVREQYF.